The clone carrying this TCR beta chain occurred many times. Its antigen remains unidentified. The source of the sample is a study of T cells in Graves' hyperthyroidism and ophthalmopathy. Study details: At initial diagnosis, before any treatment had begun, peripheral blood was obtained. Overall study findings and caveats: Median prediction lead before ophthalmopathy onset was around 6.9 months with the model.

At least 3 on the Clinical Activity Score was recorded for ophthalmopathy patients, who also had NOSPECS grade at least 4 and duration under 3 months. TCR beta CDR3 sequences were amplified from RNA transcripts. The study used the HTBI primer set for a first-round RT-PCR of the TCR CDR3. TCRdb recomputed calls from the multiplex PCR reads with MiXCR, one row per CDR3 protein. The data contain about 610,000 distinct CDR3 sequences, roughly 14% of them singletons. CDR1 is SGHAT and CDR2 is FQNNGV in the germline V gene. The CDR3 consists of 16 residues. The V segment lost 1 base and the J segment 6 bases; nucleotides outside the gene matches: 9.

The chain is built from TRBV11-2 and TRBJ1-5; 7 bases align to TRBD1. The TCR comes from a woman in her 40s with Graves' ophthalmopathy. The sequencing sample was made of blood. The CDR3 DNA reads as TGTGCCAGCAGCTTAGGTTCGGACAGGCCCGGTCAGCCCCAGCATTTT. It yields the protein CASSLGSDRPGQPQHF.